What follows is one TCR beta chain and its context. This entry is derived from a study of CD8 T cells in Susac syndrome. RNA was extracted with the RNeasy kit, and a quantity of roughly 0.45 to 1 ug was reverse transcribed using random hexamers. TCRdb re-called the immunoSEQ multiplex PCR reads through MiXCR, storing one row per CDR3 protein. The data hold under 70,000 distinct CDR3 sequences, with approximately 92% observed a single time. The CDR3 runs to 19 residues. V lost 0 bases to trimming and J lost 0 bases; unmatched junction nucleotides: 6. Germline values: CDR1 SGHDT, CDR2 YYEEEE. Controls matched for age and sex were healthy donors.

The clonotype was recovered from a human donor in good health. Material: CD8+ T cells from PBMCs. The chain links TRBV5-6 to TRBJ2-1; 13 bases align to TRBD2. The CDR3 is CASSLVGLAGAISYNEQFF. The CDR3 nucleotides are TGTGCCAGCAGCTTGGTCGGACTAGCGGGGGCGATCTCCTACAATGAGCAGTTCTTC. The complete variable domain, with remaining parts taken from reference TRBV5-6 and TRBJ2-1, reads DAGVTQSPTHLIKTRGQQVTLRCSPKSGHDTVSWYQQALGQGPQFIFQYYEEEERQRGNFPDRFSGHQFPNYSSELNVNALLLGDSALYLCASSLVGLAGAISYNEQFFGPGTRLTVL.